The 21 T cell receptor beta chains below come from one sample, sequenced in a study of OX40 agonist ivuxolimab in advanced cancers. Libraries were prepared by immunoSEQ multiplex PCR; TCRdb keeps only in-frame clonotypes and omits some of them. The repertoire has under 70,000 clones, around 90% of them found once; the top ten carry about 2.1%. The source material was CD4+ or CD8+ T cells sorted from blood, sampled in a trial of the OX40 agonist ivuxolimab. The receptors come from an adult with an advanced solid tumor such as melanoma, head and neck, liver or kidney cancer.

V and J are TRBV10-2 and TRBJ1-2; maybe TRBD1 (5 bases). CDR1 and CDR2 (germline): WSHSY, SAAADI. The CDR3 spans 12 residues. Trimming removed 2 bases from V and 4 bases from J, with 5 bases in between. CDR3 nucleotides: TGCGCCAGCAGTGAGGGGGGCTATGGCTACACCTTC. Translating it yields CASSEGGYGYTF.

This clone has only a few counts. In DNA form, the CDR3 reads TGCGCCAGCAGCCCCGATCCCAATCAGCCCCAGCATTTT. It yields the protein CASSPDPNQPQHF. The chain uses TRBV5-1 and TRBJ1-5; D gene ambiguous. Per the germline V gene, CDR1 is SGHRS and CDR2 is YFSETQ. The CDR3 extends over 13 amino acids. Trimming pared 4 bases from V and 3 bases from J, leaving 8 bases between.

For the CDR3, the DNA is TGTGCCAGCAGCAGCCCTAGCGGGGGGGTTCGGGAGACCCAGTACTTC. The encoded protein is CASSSPSGGVRETQYF. This sequence joins TRBV7-2 and TRBJ2-5, with 12 positions matching TRBD2. Germline loops: CDR1 SGHTA, CDR2 FQGNSA. The V segment lost 5 bases and the J segment 5 bases; nucleotides outside the gene matches: 9. The CDR3 is 16 amino acids.

The J gene is TRBJ1-2, the V gene TRBV12-5; 7 bases line up with TRBD1. J was trimmed by 4 bases and V by 6 bases; bases with no gene match: 5. This CDR3 is 13 amino acids long. Per germline, CDR1 LGHNT and CDR2 FRNRAP. In nucleotides, the CDR3 is TGTGCTAGTGGATCGACAGGGAGCTATGGCTACACCTTC. Amino acid sequence: CASGSTGSYGYTF.

The V and J genes are TRBV30 and TRBJ2-7, with D unresolved. This CDR3 is built from 15 residues. Germline assignment: CDR1 GTSNPN and CDR2 SVGIG (reference sequence). Trimming cost V 0 bases and J 3 bases, with 15 bases left between them. CDR3 amino acids: CAWSVRTKEYYEQYF. The CDR3 bases are TGTGCCTGGAGTGTTCGGACCAAAGAATACTACGAGCAGTACTTC. The variable domain in full, completed from reference TRBV30 and TRBJ2-7, reads SQTIHQWPATLVQPVGSPLSLECTVEGTSNPNLYWYRQAAGRGLQLLFYSVGIGQISSEVPQNLSASRPQDRQFILSSKKLLLSDSGFYLCAWSVRTKEYYEQYFGPGTRLTVT.

The gene calls are TRBV21-1 and TRBJ2-1; the D call TRBD1 from the table was never checked on the DNA. TRBV21-1 is assigned pseudogene status. This CDR3 is built from 16 residues. As DNA, the CDR3 is TGTGCCAGCAGCAAGGGGACAGGGCCCCCGTACAATGAGCAGTTCTTC. Amino acids: CASSKGTGPPYNEQFF.

V gene TRBV7-2 combines with J gene TRBJ2-5; a weak D match, TRBD2 (5 bases). The CDR3 is 15 residues long. CDR1 is SGHTA and CDR2 is FQGNSA in the germline V gene. With 1 base removed from V and 3 bases from J, the gap between germline ends came to 12 bases. In DNA, the CDR3 is TGTGCCAGCAGCTTAGTCTCGGGGAAGGAAGAGACCCAGTACTTC. Amino acids: CASSLVSGKEETQYF. Full variable domain (missing parts from reference TRBV7-2 and TRBJ2-5): GAGVSQSPSNKVTEKGKDVELRCDPISGHTALYWYRQSLGQGLEFLIYFQGNSAPDKSGLPSDRFSAERTGGSVSTLTIQRTQQEDSAVYLCASSLVSGKEETQYFGPGTRLLVL.

In regard to this clone: In the same sample, other DNA sequences code for this CDR3. The chain carries TRBV5-6 and TRBJ2-1, with D possibly matching TRBD1 (6 bases). The germline CDR1 and CDR2 sequences are SGHDT and YYEEEE. V lost 2 bases and J lost 7, with 10 bases in between. The CDR3 is 13 amino acids. The CDR3 here is CASSFGQGNEQFF. The CDR3 DNA follows: TGTGCCAGCAGCTTCGGGCAGGGGAATGAGCAGTTCTTC.

V is TRBV6-1 and J is TRBJ2-7; D is undetermined. Germline lookup yields CDR1 MNHNS and CDR2 SASEGT. Deletions cut 1 base from V and 3 bases from J, with 10 bases between. The CDR3 sequence is 14 residues long. The CDR3 region is CASSEGQPHYEQYF. CDR3 sequence (DNA): TGTGCCAGCAGTGAAGGTCAGCCGCACTACGAGCAGTACTTC.

The chain links TRBV4-2 to TRBJ2-5, with D possibly matching TRBD2 (5 bases). The CDR3 spans 15 residues. Germline V gives CDR1 LGHNA, CDR2 YNFKEQ. The V gene lost 1 base and the J gene lost 2 bases, with 11 bases spanning the gap. The CDR3: CASSQGPSLQETQYF. The CDR3 bases are TGTGCCAGCAGCCAAGGTCCTAGCCTGCAAGAGACCCAGTACTTC.

The rearrangement uses TRBV11-3 and TRBJ1-5; D remains ambiguous. V lost 5 bases and J 3 bases, leaving 17 bases between the germline ends. The CDR3 contains 16 residues. Germline CDR1 SGHNT, CDR2 YENEEA. The CDR3 reads CASSPRTSSHNQPQHF. The CDR3 DNA follows: TGTGCCAGCAGCCCCAGGACGAGCAGTCACAATCAGCCCCAGCATTTT.

The chain joins TRBV18 to TRBJ2-2, with 7 bases matching TRBD1. This CDR3 has 16 residues. Germline V gene data show CDR1 as KGHSH and CDR2 as LQKENI. V dropped 3 bases and J dropped 1; count of bases not matched to a gene: 5. This CDR3 reads CASSPMTGKNTGELFF. The CDR3 DNA reads TGTGCCAGCTCACCGATGACAGGGAAGAACACCGGGGAGCTGTTTTTT.

The chain employs TRBV5-1 and TRBJ2-3; TRBD1 aligns across 7 bases. The CDR3 has 14 amino acids. Germline CDR1 is SGHRS and CDR2 is YFSETQ. Trimming took 2 bases from V and 4 from J; bases not matched to a gene: 4. CDR3 nucleotide sequence: TGCGCCAGCAGCTTAGGGACAGATCCAGATACGCAGTATTTT. This encodes CASSLGTDPDTQYF.

V and J are TRBV6-1 and TRBJ1-5; D not resolved. Trimming cost V 3 bases and J 1 base, with 4 bases left between them. CDR1 and CDR2 (germline): MNHNS, SASEGT. CDR3 length: 13 residues. For the CDR3, the DNA is TGTGCCAGCAGTGATTCCAGCAATCAGCCCCAGCATTTT. Translation: CASSDSSNQPQHF.

This chain uses TRBV6-4 with TRBJ2-7, with no clear D. The V end was cut by 3 bases, the J end by 2 bases, with 11 bases between. The CDR3 is 14 amino acids. Germline values: CDR1 MRHNA, CDR2 SNTAGT. CDR3 residues: CASSESGETYEQYF. DNA of the CDR3: TGTGCCAGCAGTGAGTCAGGCGAGACCTACGAGCAGTACTTC.

J is TRBJ1-3 and V is TRBV7-2, with a possible D match to TRBD1 (6 bases). CDR3 length equals 16 residues. From germline, CDR1 is SGHTA and CDR2 FQGNSA. Trimming pared 2 bases from V and 4 bases from J, leaving 15 bases between. CDR3: CASSLSPQGNGNTIYF. The CDR3 DNA reads as TGTGCCAGCAGCTTATCTCCCCAGGGGAACGGAAACACCATATATTTT. Complete variable domain (other parts from reference TRBV7-2 and TRBJ1-3): GAGVSQSPSNKVTEKGKDVELRCDPISGHTALYWYRQSLGQGLEFLIYFQGNSAPDKSGLPSDRFSAERTGGSVSTLTIQRTQQEDSAVYLCASSLSPQGNGNTIYFGEGSWLTVV.

The chain combines TRBV19 with TRBJ1-6; D call uncertain. The germline gives CDR1 LNHDA, CDR2 SQIVND (reference sequence). This CDR3 is built from 18 residues. The V end lost 5 bases, the J end lost 10 bases, and 27 bases lay between the germline ends. The chain's CDR3 is CASSPETGLWQRKSPLHF. The CDR3 DNA is TGTGCCAGTAGTCCCGAAACTGGCTTGTGGCAAAGGAAATCACCCCTCCACTTT.

This clone has only a few counts. The sample carries other DNA sequences with the same CDR3. The rearrangement uses TRBV7-9 and TRBJ1-2, with D hard to call. V lost 1 base, J lost 1 base, and 4 bases lay in between. Germline V gene sequence: CDR1 SEHNR, CDR2 FQNEAQ (reference sequence). The CDR3 is 13 amino acids. The CDR3 DNA reads as TGTGCCAGCAGCTTAGACGGTAACTATGGCTACACCTTC. This sequence encodes CASSLDGNYGYTF.

This chain connects TRBV7-2 to TRBJ2-7; TRBD1 is a possible D gene (6 bases). V was pared by 5 bases and J by 0 bases, with 11 bases between. The CDR3 length is 14 residues. CDR1 is SGHTA and CDR2 is FQGNSA in the germline V gene. The CDR3 coding sequence is TGTGCCAGCAGCCTTGGACAGAGCTCCTACGAGCAGTACTTC. This translates into CASSLGQSSYEQYF.

The chain employs TRBV5-4 and TRBJ2-5; D not resolved. Germline V lookup: CDR1 SGHNT, CDR2 YYREEE (reference sequence). This CDR3 has 12 residues. V lost 3 bases and J 4 bases, leaving 7 bases between the germline ends. In DNA form, the CDR3 reads TGTGCCAGCAGCTCCCCTCGAGAGACCCAGTACTTC. The encoded protein is CASSSPRETQYF.

The chain combines TRBV6-1 with TRBJ1-5; D possibly corresponds to TRBD1 (5 bases). V lost 5 bases and J lost 3, with 14 bases in between. The CDR3 contains 15 residues. Germline assignment: CDR1 MNHNS and CDR2 SASEGT. The CDR3 sequence: CASSPGTGNNQPQHF. The CDR3 nucleotides read TGTGCCAGCAGTCCCGGGACGGGAAACAATCAGCCCCAGCATTTT.